The 9 T cell receptor beta chains in this list originate from one sample, sequenced in a study of OX40 agonist ivuxolimab in advanced cancers. Libraries were prepared by immunoSEQ multiplex PCR; TCRdb keeps only in-frame clonotypes and omits some of them. Of 20,000 to 25,000 clones listed, around nine tenths were seen once; the top ten hold more than 55%. Material: CD4+ or CD8+ T cells sorted from blood, obtained in a trial of the OX40 agonist ivuxolimab. These receptors were taken from an adult with an advanced solid tumor such as melanoma, head and neck, liver or kidney cancer.

The chain combines TRBV2 with TRBJ1-1; the D gene is possibly TRBD1 (5 bases). Trimming cost V 7 bases and J 4 bases, with 10 bases left between them. The CDR3 covers 12 residues. The germline gives CDR1 SNHLY, CDR2 FYNNEI. The chain's CDR3 is CASTSGSTEAFF. The CDR3 DNA follows: TGTGCCAGCACCTCAGGGAGCACTGAAGCTTTCTTT. Full variable domain (rest looked up from reference TRBV2 and TRBJ1-1): EPEVTQTPSHQVTQMGQEVILRCVPISNHLYFYWYRQILGQKVEFLVSFYNNEISEKSEIFDDQFSVERPDGSNFTLKIRSTKLEDSAMYFCASTSGSTEAFFGQGTRLTVV.

J is TRBJ2-7 and V is TRBV27; TRBD2 matches 12 bases. The junction had 7 bases not matched to a gene; V was cut back by 8 bases and J by 2 bases. This CDR3 spans 15 amino acids. Germline V CDR1 and CDR2: MNHEY, SMNVEV (reference sequence). CDR3 residues: CASGASGGDTYEQYF. DNA for the CDR3: TGTGCCAGCGGAGCTAGCGGGGGGGACACCTACGAGCAGTACTTC.

V is TRBV19 and J is TRBJ2-3; perhaps D is TRBD1 or TRBD2 (5 bases each). CDR1 and CDR2 from the germline V gene are LNHDA and SQIVND (reference sequence). The V and J ends lost 3 bases and 3 bases respectively, with 16 bases between them. This CDR3 comprises 16 residues. The CDR3 DNA sequence: TGTGCCAGTAGTATCGGGGCAGGGAGAGGGACAGATACGCAGTATTTT. Translated, it gives CASSIGAGRGTDTQYF.

The genes are TRBV6-5 and TRBJ2-7; the D gene is possibly TRBD1 (6 bases). The V gene lost 6 bases and the J gene lost 0 bases, with 15 bases spanning the gap. The CDR3 totals 15 residues. CDR1 MNHEY and CDR2 SVGAGI come from the germline V gene. CDR3 loop: CASSVGQPGSYEQYF. In DNA form, the CDR3 reads TGTGCCAGCAGCGTCGGACAGCCTGGCTCCTACGAGCAGTACTTC.

The count of this clone is one. The chain joins TRBV19 to TRBJ1-2; D not certain. CDR3 length equals 14 residues. V was trimmed by 2 bases and J by 0 bases, leaving 7 bases between them. The V gene's germline CDR1 is LNHDA and CDR2 SQIVND (reference sequence). CDR3 DNA sequence: TGTGCCAGTAGTATACTTGGGCCTAACTATGGCTACACCTTC. Translated: CASSILGPNYGYTF.

The V and J genes are TRBV7-6 and TRBJ2-1, with TRBD2 as a possible D gene (7 bases). CDR3 size: 17 residues. Deletions cut 7 bases from V and 0 bases from J, with 19 bases between. Per germline, CDR1 SGHVS and CDR2 FNYEAQ. DNA for the CDR3: TGTGCCAGCACCTTGAGAGGGGGGGCTAGCTCCTACAATGAGCAGTTCTTC. This sequence encodes CASTLRGGASSYNEQFF. Combining the CDR3 with reference TRBV7-6 and TRBJ2-1 gives the whole variable domain GAGVSQSPRYKVTKRGQDVALRCDPISGHVSLYWYRQALGQGPEFLTYFNYEAQQDKSGLPNDRFSAERPEGSISTLTIQRTEQRDSAMYRCASTLRGGASSYNEQFFGPGTRLTVL.

This sequence joins TRBV5-5 and TRBJ2-7; tentatively, D is TRBD1 (5 bases). CDR1 SGHKS and CDR2 YYEKEE come from the germline V gene (reference sequence). Between the trimmed V and J ends, which lost 1 base and 6 bases, there was a span of 8 bases. The CDR3 spans 12 residues. CDR3 DNA sequence: TGTGCCAGCAGCTTGACAGGTCGCGAGCAGTACTTC. Translated: CASSLTGREQYF.

The chain joins TRBV7-9 to TRBJ2-5, with TRBD2 as a possible D gene (5 bases). CDR3 size: 15 residues. Germline V gene lookup returns CDR1 SEHNR and CDR2 FQNEAQ (reference sequence). Trimming pared 0 bases from V and 1 base from J, leaving 9 bases between. CDR3 nucleotides: TGTGCCAGCAGCTTAGCAGGAGCGGCCCAAGAGACCCAGTACTTC. It translates to CASSLAGAAQETQYF.

CDR3 sequence reads: CASSLAHGRRDTQYF. The CDR3 bases are TGTGCCAGCAGCTTGGCCCATGGTAGAAGAGATACGCAGTATTTT. This rearrangement joins TRBV5-6 to TRBJ2-3, with unresolved D. The germline V and J ends were trimmed by 0 bases and 5 bases, with 13 bases remaining between them. The CDR3 length is 15 residues. Per germline, CDR1 SGHDT and CDR2 YYEEEE.